One TCR beta chain is described in this entry. Per the germline V gene, CDR1 is DFQATT and CDR2 is SNEGSKA (reference sequence). The CDR3 loop spans 15 amino acids. V was shortened by 5 bases and J by 2 bases, with 16 bases between the two germline ends. TCRdb analysed the 5' RACE reads with MiXCR anew, one entry per CDR3 protein. The profile shows 7,500 to 8,500 distinct CDR3 sequences, roughly half of them singletons. The source of this sequence is a female donor with breast cancer. Sequenced input: memory CD4+ T cells sorted from a lymph node. Noted subset: memory CD4+ T cells, CD4+CD45RO+CD25-. This sequence joins TRBV20-1 and TRBJ1-5; D uncertain. CDR3 residues: CSAQTGSWGNQPQHF. In DNA, the CDR3 is TGCAGTGCTCAGACCGGATCATGGGGCAATCAGCCCCAGCATTTT.